This T cell receptor (beta chain) was captured in a study of coeliac disease. Study-level background: Without high-resolution HLA typing, biased TRBV7-2 usage was queried. Study outcomes and limitations: Largely private TRB repertoires meant most sequences were sample-unique. Intraepithelial and lamina propria fractions were not highly pure, so cross-contamination was possible.

About this clone itself: The antigen remains unidentified.

Germline CDR1 is SQVTM and CDR2 is ANQGSEA. The CDR3 is made up of 12 amino acids. TCRdb's table, derived via immunoSEQ multiplex PCR, lists solely in-frame clones and lacks some. The data show 3,000 to 4,000 clones, 69% seen once. The source material was intraepithelial lymphocytes from the gut. V usage is TRBV29-1 and J usage is TRBJ2-1; 10 positions match TRBD2. The source of this sequence is a man under 40 with celiac disease. The CDR3 DNA is TGCATGATAGCGGGGGGATGGAATGAGCAGTTCTTC. Its translation: CMIAGGWNEQFF.